The source of this T cell receptor beta chain is a study of patients and donors after allogeneic stem cell transplantation. One entry per CDR3 protein, called by TCRdb with MiXCR from the RT-PCR reads. Altogether tens of thousands of distinct CDR3 sequences are present, roughly 52% being singletons, with the ten largest covering around 55%. Germline V gives CDR1 LGHDT, CDR2 YNNKEL (reference sequence). This CDR3 spans 15 amino acids. With 0 bases removed from V and 5 bases from J, the gap between germline ends came to 10 bases. Sequencing used blood, either unsorted or a sorted T cell fraction (not recorded which). The receptor was derived from a human donor who was either an allogeneic HSCT recipient or a stem cell or donor lymphocyte infusion donor (not recorded which). It is not recorded whose cells these are; they may come from a transplant donor. This rearrangement joins TRBV3-1 to TRBJ2-2, with a weak D call TRBD2 (5 bases). The CDR3 DNA reads TGTGCCAGCAGCCAAGAGTTTCGGGGAACCGGGGAGCTGTTTTTT. Translating it yields CASSQEFRGTGELFF.